The 29 T cell receptor beta chains reported below all come from one sample, sequenced in a study of T cells in Graves' hyperthyroidism and ophthalmopathy. Amplified TCR beta CDR3 regions came from RNA transcripts. Researchers ran a first-round RT-PCR on the TCR CDR3 using the HTBI primer set. TCRdb used MiXCR to reprocess the multiplex PCR reads, holding one entry per CDR3 protein. Among a few hundred thousand distinct CDR3 sequences listed, roughly 50% were seen once. Sequencing used peripheral blood or thyroid tissue (not recorded which). These receptors originate from a woman aged 18-35 years with Graves' hyperthyroidism.

Only a few counts were recorded for this clonotype. The J gene is TRBJ2-2, the V gene TRBV7-3; D unclear. There are 14 residues in the CDR3. Trimming left V 0 bases short and J 4 bases short, with 6 bases between. Germline V gives CDR1 SGHTA, CDR2 FQGTGA. The CDR3 DNA is TGTGCCAGCAGCTTAACGGCCCTCACCGGGGAGCTGTTTTTT. Amino acid sequence: CASSLTALTGELFF.

There are many counts of this clonotype. The chain is built from TRBV5-1 and TRBJ1-2, with a tentative D call TRBD1 (6 bases). This CDR3 has 14 amino acids. Germline V gene sequence: CDR1 SGHRS, CDR2 YFSETQ. Trimming took 0 bases from V and 6 from J, leaving 12 bases between them. CDR3 in amino acids: CASSLEASGDGYTF. DNA of the CDR3: TGCGCCAGCAGCTTGGAGGCGTCAGGGGATGGCTACACCTTC.

This chain links TRBV29-1 with TRBJ1-5, with TRBD1 matching over 8 bases. The CDR3 is 14 residues long. V lost 1 base, J lost 4 bases, and 3 bases stayed unmatched. Per germline, CDR1 SQVTM and CDR2 ANQGSEA. The CDR3 bases are TGCAGCGTTGAAGCAGGGGGCACGAATCAGCCCCAGCATTTT. Amino acid sequence: CSVEAGGTNQPQHF.

In its sample, this clonotype was seen many times. This chain connects TRBV7-9 to TRBJ2-7, with TRBD2 matching 7 bases. Germline V gene data show CDR1 as SEHNR and CDR2 as FQNEAQ (reference sequence). The CDR3 has 16 residues. V was clipped by 1 base and J by 5 bases; unmatched bases: 11. The CDR3 region is CASSLVTSPSPNEQYF. The CDR3, as DNA: TGTGCCAGCAGCTTAGTGACTAGCCCCTCTCCTAACGAGCAGTACTTC. The whole variable domain, remainder taken from reference TRBV7-9 and TRBJ2-7, is DTGVSQNPRHKITKRGQNVTFRCDPISEHNRLYWYRQTLGQGPEFLTYFQNEAQLEKSRLLSDRFSAERPKGSFSTLEIQRTEQGDSAMYLCASSLVTSPSPNEQYFGPGTRLTVT.

For this clonotype: A much larger clonotype is one base distant, so this may be a read error. This chain uses TRBV10-3 with TRBJ2-7; D unresolved. This CDR3 comprises 11 residues. CDR1 ENHRY and CDR2 SYGVKD come from the germline V gene. The CDR3 DNA reads as TGTTCCACCAGGAGAGGCAACGAGCAGTACTTC. Translating gives CSTRRGNEQYF.

The chain combines TRBV11-1 with TRBJ1-2, with D possibly being TRBD1 (5 bases). V lost 2 bases and J lost 6, with 13 bases in between. CDR3 length equals 14 residues. CDR1 is SGHAT and CDR2 is FQDESV in the germline V gene (reference sequence). As DNA, the CDR3 is TGTGCCAGCAGCTTAACGCAGGGCGCCGATGGCTACACCTTC. Translation: CASSLTQGADGYTF.

The gene calls are TRBV27 and TRBJ2-7; the D is unclear. The CDR3 extends over 10 amino acids. CDR1 is MNHEY, CDR2 SMNVEV, per germline (reference sequence). CDR3 region: CSCGLREQYF. The CDR3 nucleotides read TGTTCGTGTGGGTTGAGAGAGCAGTACTTC.

To note about this clonotype: This may arise from a read error, as a much more abundant clone is one base away. The rearrangement joins TRBV29-1 to TRBJ1-2, with a tentative D call TRBD1 (5 bases). In germline, CDR1 is SQVTM, CDR2 ANQGSEA. The V and J ends lost 7 bases and 4 bases respectively, with 13 bases between them. The CDR3 contains 12 residues. CDR3 amino acids: CSGQTGTYGYTF. In DNA, the CDR3 is TGCAGCGGCCAAACGGGGACCTATGGCTACACCTTC. The whole variable domain, filled in from reference TRBV29-1 and TRBJ1-2, reads SAVISQKPSRDICQRGTSLTIQCQVDSQVTMMFWYRQQPGQSLTLIATANQGSEATYESGFVIDKFPISRPNLTFSTLTVSNMSPEDSSIYLCSGQTGTYGYTFGSGTRLTVV.

The J gene is TRBJ1-2, the V gene TRBV7-1; TRBD1 aligns across 8 bases. TRBV7-1 is marked as an open reading frame, function uncertain. The CDR3 runs to 14 residues. With V trimmed by 3 bases and J by 6 bases, 6 bases remained unmatched. CDR3 protein: CASSSNRGINGYTF. CDR3 coding DNA: TGTGCCAGCAGCTCCAACAGGGGGATCAATGGCTACACCTTC.

The V gene is TRBV20-1, the J gene TRBJ1-1, with a tentative D call TRBD1 (5 bases). The CDR3 has 14 amino acids. V dropped 8 bases and J dropped 3 bases, with 19 bases sitting between them. Per the germline V gene, CDR1 is DFQATT and CDR2 is SNEGSKA (reference sequence). As DNA, the CDR3 is TGCAGTCCAGGACAAGCCGTCGGAGACACTGAAGCTTTCTTT. Translating it yields CSPGQAVGDTEAFF.

The chain carries TRBV29-1 and TRBJ2-7; no reliable D call. Germline V gene data show CDR1 as SQVTM and CDR2 as ANQGSEA. The V end lost 5 bases, the J end lost 3 bases, and 14 bases lay between the germline ends. This CDR3 is built from 13 residues. CDR3 bases: TGCAGCGTTAGACTGCCAGCTCACTACGAGCAGTACTTC. As protein: CSVRLPAHYEQYF.

Only a few counts were recorded for this clonotype. The germline gene is not matched at one end of the junction; a read error may be the cause. The chain has TRBV7-2 and TRBJ2-7; weak D call: TRBD2 (5 bases). CDR3 length: 13 amino acids. Germline V gene sequence: CDR1 SGHTA, CDR2 FQGNSA. The CDR3 sequence is CASSLVGGDEQYF. The CDR3 nucleotides are TGTGCCAGCAGCTTAGTTGGAGGAGACGAACAGTACTTC.

The chain uses TRBV29-1 and TRBJ1-4; 7 bases are shared with TRBD1. The CDR3 totals 13 residues. The germline CDR1 and CDR2 sequences are SQVTM and ANQGSEA. V was clipped by 2 bases and J by 6 bases; unmatched bases: 3. Here the CDR3 reads CSVEIGGYEKLFF. In DNA form, the CDR3 reads TGCAGCGTTGAAATAGGGGGCTATGAAAAACTGTTTTTT. The entire variable domain, with the rest obtained from reference TRBV29-1 and TRBJ1-4, is as follows: SAVISQKPSRDICQRGTSLTIQCQVDSQVTMMFWYRQQPGQSLTLIATANQGSEATYESGFVIDKFPISRPNLTFSTLTVSNMSPEDSSIYLCSVEIGGYEKLFFGSGTQLSVL.

The rearrangement uses TRBV7-8 and TRBJ2-5, with 8 bases fitting TRBD1. The CDR3 totals 18 residues. Germline lookup yields CDR1 SGHVS and CDR2 FQNEAQ. V lost 1 base to trimming and J lost 5 bases; unmatched junction nucleotides: 15. As DNA, the CDR3 is TGTGCCAGCAGCTTAGAAGGGTGGTCGCAGGGGGCTTTGGAGACCCAGTACTTC. Residues: CASSLEGWSQGALETQYF.

The chain carries TRBV20-1 and TRBJ1-6; D unresolved. V shed 1 base and J shed 7 bases, with 8 bases lying between them. This CDR3 is built from 13 residues. Germline CDR1 DFQATT, CDR2 SNEGSKA (reference sequence). The chain's CDR3 is CSARADPNSPLHF. The DNA of the CDR3 is TGCAGTGCTAGAGCAGACCCCAATTCACCCCTCCACTTT.

This clonotype was recorded at least ten times. The J gene is TRBJ2-7, the V gene TRBV7-2; the D is unclear. Germline V gene lookup returns CDR1 SGHTA and CDR2 FQGNSA. Between the trimmed V and J ends, which lost 5 bases and 7 bases, there was a span of 9 bases. The CDR3 totals 11 residues. The CDR3 DNA is TGTGCCAGCAGCACTGGTGGGGAGCAGTACTTC. This translates into CASSTGGEQYF.

This chain connects TRBV3-1 to TRBJ1-6; a weak D match, TRBD1 (6 bases). Germline CDR1 reads LGHDT; CDR2 reads YNNKEL (reference sequence). CDR3 size: 17 residues. V was clipped by 1 base and J by 7 bases, with 17 bases between them. CDR3 in DNA: TGTGCCAGCAGCCAAGGGCAGGGGTCAGTGGGAAATTCACCCCTCCACTTT. Protein: CASSQGQGSVGNSPLHF.

This clonotype was counted once. The genes are TRBV15 and TRBJ1-2; D perhaps matches TRBD1 (5 bases). Germline CDR1 reads LNHNV; CDR2 reads YYDKDF (reference sequence). The CDR3 is made up of 14 amino acids. Trimming left V 0 bases short and J 2 bases short, with 7 bases between. The CDR3 DNA reads as TGTGCCACCAGCAGAGATCAGGGCAACTATGGCTACACCTTC. It translates to CATSRDQGNYGYTF.

V and J are TRBV11-2 and TRBJ2-3; TRBD1 agrees at 7 bases. From germline, CDR1 is SGHAT and CDR2 FQNNGV. J gave up 4 bases and V 2 bases, and 3 bases lay outside the gene matches. CDR3 length: 14 amino acids. CDR3 in DNA: TGTGCCAGCAGCTTACAAGGGGGCCCAGATACGCAGTATTTT. Translation gives CASSLQGGPDTQYF.

V and J are TRBV7-8 and TRBJ2-7; 9 bases fit TRBD2. Germline CDR1 is SGHVS and CDR2 is FQNEAQ. V was pared by 5 bases and J by 6 bases, with 17 bases of the junction left unmatched. There are 17 residues in the CDR3. The CDR3, as DNA: TGTGCCAGCAGCACCACTAGCGGGTGGCGGCATTTCGGCGAGCAGTACTTC. Its translation: CASSTTSGWRHFGEQYF.

This sequence joins TRBV14 and TRBJ1-6; D call uncertain. This CDR3 region has 19 residues. CDR1 and CDR2 from the germline V gene are SGHDN and FVKESK. The ends were cut back, 0 bases at V and 10 bases at J, with 25 bases in the middle. In DNA form, the CDR3 reads TGTGCCAGCAGCCAAGAGGGTATGAGGTCCCCCGGCTGGCGGTCACCCCTCCACTTT. Translated, it gives CASSQEGMRSPGWRSPLHF.

The chain has TRBV7-2 and TRBJ1-2; the match to TRBD1 covers 11 bases. CDR3 length: 14 residues. After removal of 4 bases from V and 10 bases from J, the junction contained 8 bases not matched to a gene. Germline CDR1 reads SGHTA; CDR2 reads FQGNSA. CDR3 DNA sequence: TGTGCCAGCAGCTCGCACCGGACAGGGGGCAACTACACCTTC. This encodes CASSSHRTGGNYTF.

This chain joins TRBV5-1 and TRBJ2-7; no clear D. This CDR3 spans 14 amino acids. V was shortened by 5 bases and J by 4 bases, with 16 bases between the two germline ends. Germline CDR1 reads SGHRS; CDR2 reads YFSETQ. CDR3 in amino acids: CASSPAEPLYEQYF. CDR3 coding DNA: TGCGCCAGCAGTCCCGCTGAGCCTCTATACGAGCAGTACTTC.

J is TRBJ1-5 and V is TRBV6-9; D remains unclear. CDR3 length: 13 residues. The germline V and J ends were trimmed by 7 bases and 1 base, with 8 bases remaining between them. Germline CDR1 is MNHGY and CDR2 is SVAAGI. CDR3 in DNA: TGTGCCAGCATTAGACGAAGCAATCAGCCCCAGCATTTT. Amino acid sequence: CASIRRSNQPQHF.

This CDR3 is CSAPSDRDNQPQHF. Written as DNA, the CDR3 is TGCAGTGCGCCGTCGGACAGGGACAATCAGCCCCAGCATTTT. The chain links TRBV20-1 to TRBJ1-5; TRBD1 matches at 8 bases. V trimming: 6 bases; J trimming: 3 bases; junction bases outside the gene matches: 7. Germline V gene data show CDR1 as DFQATT and CDR2 as SNEGSKA (reference sequence). The CDR3 has 14 amino acids.

The chain uses TRBV2 and TRBJ1-1, with a weak D call TRBD1 (5 bases). There are 16 residues in the CDR3. Per germline, CDR1 SNHLY and CDR2 FYNNEI. The V gene lost 5 bases and the J gene lost 4 bases, with 20 bases spanning the gap. CDR3 nucleotide sequence: TGTGCCAGCAGTTACTCGGGGGGGTCCTCCTTCACTGAAGCTTTCTTT. It is translated as CASSYSGGSSFTEAFF.

J is TRBJ1-1 and V is TRBV20-1; 9 positions agree with TRBD1. The V and J ends lost 6 bases and 8 bases, in that order; junction bases with no gene match: 13. The CDR3 covers 14 residues. The germline V gene has CDR1 DFQATT and CDR2 SNEGSKA (reference sequence). Here the CDR3 reads CSANGRDRVWEAFF. The CDR3 nucleotides are TGCAGTGCCAACGGAAGGGACAGGGTATGGGAAGCTTTCTTT.

This clonotype was seen a handful of times. The V gene is TRBV7-9, the J gene TRBJ1-1, with unresolved D. Germline V gene sequence: CDR1 SEHNR, CDR2 FQNEAQ (reference sequence). V dropped 6 bases and J dropped 3 bases, with 17 bases sitting between them. This CDR3 has 15 amino acids. CDR3 residues: CASRPVRGRDTEAFF. Here the CDR3 DNA reads TGTGCCAGCAGGCCAGTGAGAGGTCGGGACACTGAAGCTTTCTTT.

V is TRBV12-3 or TRBV12-4 and J is TRBJ2-7, with a tentative D call TRBD2 (6 bases). The CDR3 totals 14 residues. The ends were cut back, 3 bases at V and 2 bases at J, with 11 bases in the middle. In DNA, the CDR3 is TGTGCCAGCAGTTTCGGGACTCCTACCTACGAGCAGTACTTC. Translating it yields CASSFGTPTYEQYF.